This TCR beta chain stems from a study of preoperative IRX-2 immunotherapy in early breast cancer. Treatment noted: preoperative locoregional IRX-2 cytokine immunotherapy. Samples came from a phase Ib trial of preoperative locoregional IRX-2 cytokine immunotherapy. Assay: immunoSEQ multiplex PCR; the TCRdb copy retains only in-frame clones and omits some. The data hold 10,000 to 15,000 clones, with roughly 88% observed a single time. This sequence was found in a human donor with breast cancer. This sample was taken from a patient treated with IRX-2 immunotherapy.

The CDR3, as DNA: TGTGCCAGCGGGAAGCGGGGCTTTCACTCTGGAAACACCATATATTTT. Translating it yields CASGKRGFHSGNTIYF. V gene TRBV2 combines with J gene TRBJ1-3, with a weak D call TRBD1 (5 bases). Trimming cost V 8 bases and J 0 bases, with 17 bases left between them. The length of the CDR3 is 16 residues. Per germline, CDR1 SNHLY and CDR2 FYNNEI. Full variable domain (rest looked up from reference TRBV2 and TRBJ1-3): EPEVTQTPSHQVTQMGQEVILRCVPISNHLYFYWYRQILGQKVEFLVSFYNNEISEKSEIFDDQFSVERPDGSNFTLKIRSTKLEDSAMYFCASGKRGFHSGNTIYFGEGSWLTVV.